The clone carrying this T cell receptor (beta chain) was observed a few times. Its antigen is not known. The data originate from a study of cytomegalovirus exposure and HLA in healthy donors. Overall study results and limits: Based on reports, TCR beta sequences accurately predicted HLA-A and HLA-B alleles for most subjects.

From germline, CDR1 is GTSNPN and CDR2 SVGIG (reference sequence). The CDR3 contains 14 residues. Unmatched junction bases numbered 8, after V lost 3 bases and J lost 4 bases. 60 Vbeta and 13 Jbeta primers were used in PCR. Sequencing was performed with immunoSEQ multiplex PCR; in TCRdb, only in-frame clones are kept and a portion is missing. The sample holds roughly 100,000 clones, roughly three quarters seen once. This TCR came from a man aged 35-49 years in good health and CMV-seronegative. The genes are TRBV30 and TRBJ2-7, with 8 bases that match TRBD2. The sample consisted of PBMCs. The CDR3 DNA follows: TGTGCCTGGAGGGGAGCGGGAGCTCGTTACGAGCAGTACTTC. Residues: CAWRGAGARYEQYF.